These 10 T cell receptor beta chains share one sample of origin, sequenced in a study of cytomegalovirus exposure and HLA in healthy donors. PCR involved 60 Vbeta and 13 Jbeta primers. Produced via immunoSEQ multiplex PCR; TCRdb's table is partial and in-frame only. The sample lists 85,000 to 130,000 clones; about three quarters were seen once. Sequencing was carried out using PBMCs. The receptors derive from a man aged 55 to 69 in good health and CMV-seropositive.

To note about this clone: No conserved phenylalanine or tryptophan is present at the end of the CDR3, so a read error is the likely explanation. The CDR3 sequence is CASSLAGTGVTGELFL. CDR3 coding DNA: TGCGCCAGCAGTTTGGCGGGGACAGGGGTCACCGGGGAGCTGTTTCTT. V is TRBV5-1 and J is TRBJ2-2, with TRBD1 identical over 10 bases. Germline values: CDR1 SGHRS, CDR2 YFSETQ. This CDR3 is 16 amino acids long.

This chain links TRBV30 with TRBJ2-7, with unresolved D. From germline, CDR1 is GTSNPN and CDR2 SVGIG (reference sequence). Trimming took off 3 bases at V and 6 bases at J, with 6 bases between the two ends. The CDR3 sequence is 10 residues long. The CDR3 DNA is TGTGCCTGGAGCGTTGTCGAGCAGTACTTC. It encodes CAWSVVEQYF.

The rearrangement links TRBV6-1 to TRBJ1-1; D is uncertain. The CDR3 contains 13 residues. The V and J ends lost 6 bases and 1 base respectively, with 9 bases between them. The germline gives CDR1 MNHNS, CDR2 SASEGT. The DNA for the CDR3 is TGTGCCAGCAGGCCGGGAGGGAACACTGAAGCTTTCTTT. This codes for CASRPGGNTEAFF.

The gene calls are TRBV5-1 and TRBJ2-3; TRBD2 aligns across 13 bases. There are 20 residues in the CDR3. Unmatched junction bases numbered 15, after V lost 4 bases and J lost 1 base. Germline assignment: CDR1 SGHRS and CDR2 YFSETQ. The CDR3 nucleotides read TGCGCCAGCAGCCCCGTCATGACTAGCGGGGGGTCTTGGGGCACAGATACGCAGTATTTT. Its translation is CASSPVMTSGGSWGTDTQYF.

There are a few counts of this clone. J is TRBJ2-1 and V is TRBV5-1; perhaps TRBD1 as D (5 bases). This CDR3 is 17 amino acids long. Germline loops: CDR1 SGHRS, CDR2 YFSETQ. The V gene lost 6 bases and the J gene lost 5 bases, with 24 bases spanning the gap. The CDR3 sequence: CASTIHQGWNNNNEQFF. The CDR3 nucleotides are TGCGCCAGCACCATTCACCAGGGATGGAACAACAACAATGAGCAGTTCTTC.

The chain recombines TRBV5-6 with TRBJ1-1; no reliable D call. The CDR3 consists of 16 residues. The V end was cut by 2 bases, the J end by 0 bases, with 14 bases between. Germline V lookup: CDR1 SGHDT, CDR2 YYEEEE. The CDR3 bases are TGTGCCAGCAGCTTTGGTCTCCCCCTATTGAACACTGAAGCTTTCTTT. Protein product: CASSFGLPLLNTEAFF.

The chain employs TRBV9 and TRBJ2-7; TRBD2 aligns across 14 bases. Germline-derived CDR1 and CDR2 are SGDLS and YYNGEE. V was clipped by 4 bases and J by 4 bases; unmatched bases: 7. CDR3 length equals 16 residues. CDR3 nucleotide sequence: TGTGCCAGCAGCCCCACTGGGACTAGCGGGGGATACGAGCAGTACTTC. Residues: CASSPTGTSGGYEQYF. Full variable domain (remainder filled in from reference TRBV9 and TRBJ2-7): DSGVTQTPKHLITATGQRVTLRCSPRSGDLSVYWYQQSLDQGLQFLIQYYNGEERAKGNILERFSAQQFPDLHSELNLSSLELGDSALYFCASSPTGTSGGYEQYFGPGTRLTVT.

This clone occurred once. The CDR3 loop is CASTKDSRSYNEQFF. The CDR3 DNA reads TGTGCCAGCACCAAAGACTCCCGCTCCTACAATGAGCAGTTCTTC. The V call is TRBV6-1, the J call TRBJ2-1; D gene unclear. Germline V gene lookup returns CDR1 MNHNS and CDR2 SASEGT. CDR3 length: 15 amino acids. Trimming removed 7 bases at V and 0 bases at J, with 13 bases between.

This clone was observed a few times. The chain carries TRBV2 and TRBJ2-3; D possibly corresponds to TRBD2 (6 bases). There are 14 residues in the CDR3. Deletions cut 8 bases from V and 1 base from J, with 13 bases between. The germline gives CDR1 SNHLY, CDR2 FYNNEI. As DNA, the CDR3 is TGTGCCAGCCGACGGGACTGGGGCACAGATACGCAGTATTTT. This sequence encodes CASRRDWGTDTQYF.

The V and J genes are TRBV4-2 and TRBJ2-3, with 11 bases fitting TRBD2. V lost 1 base, J lost 5 bases, and 5 bases stayed unmatched. There are 16 residues in the CDR3. The germline V gene encodes CDR1 LGHNA and CDR2 YNFKEQ. CDR3 coding DNA: TGTGCCAGCAGCCAAGGAGGGACTAGCGGTGGAGATACGCAGTATTTT. Translating it yields CASSQGGTSGGDTQYF.